In its sample, the clone carrying this TCR beta chain was seen a few times. What it binds is unknown. This record comes from a study of T cell repertoires in cytomegalovirus infection. Each CDR3 protein gets one entry after TCRdb re-called the reads with MiXCR. The data contain nearly 700,000 distinct CDR3 sequences, around a third of them singletons. V gave up 4 bases and J gave up 6 bases; unmatched junction bases: 15. CDR3 size: 17 residues. Germline assignment: CDR1 LNHDA and CDR2 SQIVND (reference sequence). The material was cultured PBMCs, obtained from culture after CMV antigen stimulation. The rearrangement links TRBV19 to TRBJ2-3; 8 positions match TRBD2. The source is a human donor in good health (CMV status not recorded). Some clones in this sample may be carry-over from other donors' samples. DNA of the CDR3: TGTGCCAGTAGTAGCCCTCCGGGACTAGAGGCCACGGATACGCAGTATTTT. This translates into CASSSPPGLEATDTQYF.